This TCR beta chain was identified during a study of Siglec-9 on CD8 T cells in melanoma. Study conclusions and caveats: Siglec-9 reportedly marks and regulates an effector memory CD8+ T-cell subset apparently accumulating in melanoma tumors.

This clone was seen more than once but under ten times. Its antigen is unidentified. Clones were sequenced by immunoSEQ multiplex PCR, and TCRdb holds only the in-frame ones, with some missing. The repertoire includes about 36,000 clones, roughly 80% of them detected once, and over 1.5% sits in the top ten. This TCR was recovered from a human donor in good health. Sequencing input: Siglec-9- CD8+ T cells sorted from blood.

The CDR3 nucleotides read TGTGCCAGCAAAGGGACAGGATTCTTGTATAGCAATCAGCCCCAGCATTTT. Translation: CASKGTGFLYSNQPQHF. The genes are TRBV19 and TRBJ1-5, with TRBD1 identical over 8 bases. The CDR3 runs 17 residues. CDR1 is LNHDA, CDR2 SQIVND, per germline (reference sequence). Germline trimming cut 9 bases from V and 0 bases from J; bases unmatched to any gene: 13.